One TCR beta chain is described in this entry. The record originates from a study of blood T cell repertoires in COVID-19. Study in general: The samples span acute and convalescent COVID-19 from the United States, Italy and Spain. PBMCs, B-cell-depleted T cells, or T cells provided the cDNA or gDNA that made up the material.

Profiling relied on immunoSEQ multiplex PCR, and the TCRdb table lists in-frame clones only, not all of them. The sample consists of about 55,000 clones, roughly 85% of them appearing once. CDR1 is LNHDA, CDR2 SQIVND, per germline (reference sequence). The ends lost 4 bases at V and 1 base at J; junction bases unmatched: 9. The CDR3 has 16 amino acids. Sequenced: peripheral blood. The clonotype was recovered from a human donor in a cohort sampled during active COVID-19. The rearrangement links TRBV19 to TRBJ2-7; 8 positions match TRBD1. Here the CDR3 reads CASSTQGGGSSYEQYF. The CDR3 region has the DNA TGTGCCAGTAGTACACAGGGGGGAGGAAGTTCCTACGAGCAGTACTTC. The full variable domain, completed using reference TRBV19 and TRBJ2-7, is DGGITQSPKYLFRKEGQNVTLSCEQNLNHDAMYWYRQDPGQGLRLIYYSQIVNDFQKGDIAEGYSVSREKKESFPLTVTSAQKNPTAFYLCASSTQGGGSSYEQYFGPGTRLTVT.